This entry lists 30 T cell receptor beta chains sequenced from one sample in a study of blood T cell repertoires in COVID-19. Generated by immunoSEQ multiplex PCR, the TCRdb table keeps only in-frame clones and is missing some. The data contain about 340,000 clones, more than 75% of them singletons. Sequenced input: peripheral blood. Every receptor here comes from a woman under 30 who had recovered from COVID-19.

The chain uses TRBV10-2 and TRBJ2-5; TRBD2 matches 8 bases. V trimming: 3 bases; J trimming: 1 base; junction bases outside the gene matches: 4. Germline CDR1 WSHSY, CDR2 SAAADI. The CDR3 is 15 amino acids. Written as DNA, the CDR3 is TGCGCCAGCAGTGAAGGTAGCGGGGTCCAAGAGACCCAGTACTTC. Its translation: CASSEGSGVQETQYF.

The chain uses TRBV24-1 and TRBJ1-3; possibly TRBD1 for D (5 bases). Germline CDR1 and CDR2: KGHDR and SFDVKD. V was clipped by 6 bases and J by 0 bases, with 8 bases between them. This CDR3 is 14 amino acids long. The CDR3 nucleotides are TGTGCCACCAGTTCAGGGTTCTCTGGAAACACCATATATTTT. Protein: CATSSGFSGNTIYF.

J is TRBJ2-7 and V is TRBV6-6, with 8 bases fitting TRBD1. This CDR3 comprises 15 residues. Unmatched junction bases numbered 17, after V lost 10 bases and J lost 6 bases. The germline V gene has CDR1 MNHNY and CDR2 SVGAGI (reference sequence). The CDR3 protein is CATAKLQGAISEQYV. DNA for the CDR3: TGTGCCACAGCCAAACTTCAGGGGGCAATCTCCGAGCAGTACGTC.

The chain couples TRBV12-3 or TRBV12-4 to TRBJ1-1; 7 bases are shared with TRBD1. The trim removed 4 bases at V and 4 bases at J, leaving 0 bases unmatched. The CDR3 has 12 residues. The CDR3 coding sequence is TGTGCCAGCAGTTCAGGGGGCACTGAAGCTTTCTTT. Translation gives CASSSGGTEAFF.

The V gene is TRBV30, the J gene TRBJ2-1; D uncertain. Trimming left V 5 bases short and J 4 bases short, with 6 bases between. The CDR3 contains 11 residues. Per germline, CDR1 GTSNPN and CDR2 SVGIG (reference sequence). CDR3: CAWEKYNEQFF. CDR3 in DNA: TGTGCCTGGGAGAAGTACAATGAGCAGTTCTTC.

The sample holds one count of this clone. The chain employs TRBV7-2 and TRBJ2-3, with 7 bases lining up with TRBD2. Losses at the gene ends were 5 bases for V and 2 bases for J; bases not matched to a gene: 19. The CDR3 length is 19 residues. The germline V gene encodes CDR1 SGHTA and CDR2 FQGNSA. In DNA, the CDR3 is TGTGCCAGCAGCCCCCCCGGGCTAGCGGAACCCGATAACACAGATACGCAGTATTTT. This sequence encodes CASSPPGLAEPDNTDTQYF. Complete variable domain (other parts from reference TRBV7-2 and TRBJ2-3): GAGVSQSPSNKVTEKGKDVELRCDPISGHTALYWYRQSLGQGLEFLIYFQGNSAPDKSGLPSDRFSAERTGGSVSTLTIQRTQQEDSAVYLCASSPPGLAEPDNTDTQYFGPGTRLTVL.

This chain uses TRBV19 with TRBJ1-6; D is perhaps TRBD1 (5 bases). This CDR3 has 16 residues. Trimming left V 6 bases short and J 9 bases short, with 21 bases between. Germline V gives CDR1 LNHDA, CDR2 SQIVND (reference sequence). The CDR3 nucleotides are TGTGCCAGTAGCATAAAAAGGGCAGGGTCAGCTTCACCCCTCCACTTT. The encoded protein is CASSIKRAGSASPLHF.

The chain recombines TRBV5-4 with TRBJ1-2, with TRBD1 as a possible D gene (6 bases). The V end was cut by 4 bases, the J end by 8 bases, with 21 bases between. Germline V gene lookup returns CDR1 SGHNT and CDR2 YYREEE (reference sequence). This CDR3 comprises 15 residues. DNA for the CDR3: TGTGCCAGCAGCAAACGACAGGACCCTTTTTTGGGCTACACCTTC. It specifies CASSKRQDPFLGYTF. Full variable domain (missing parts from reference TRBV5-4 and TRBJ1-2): ETGVTQSPTHLIKTRGQQVTLRCSSQSGHNTVSWYQQALGQGPQFIFQYYREEENGRGNFPPRFSGLQFPNYSSELNVNALELDDSALYLCASSKRQDPFLGYTFGSGTRLTVV.

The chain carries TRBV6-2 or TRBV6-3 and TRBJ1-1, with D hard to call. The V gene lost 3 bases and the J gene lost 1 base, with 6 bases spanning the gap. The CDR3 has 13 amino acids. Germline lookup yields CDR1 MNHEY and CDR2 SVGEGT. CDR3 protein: CASSYAGNTEAFF. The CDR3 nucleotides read TGTGCCAGCAGTTATGCCGGGAACACTGAAGCTTTCTTT.

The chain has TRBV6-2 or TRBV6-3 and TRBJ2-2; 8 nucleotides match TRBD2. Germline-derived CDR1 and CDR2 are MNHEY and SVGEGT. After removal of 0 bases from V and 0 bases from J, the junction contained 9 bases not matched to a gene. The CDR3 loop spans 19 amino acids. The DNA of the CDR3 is TGTGCCAGCAGTTACTCGAGTAGCGGGGCCTTCGCGAACACCGGGGAGCTGTTTTTT. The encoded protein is CASSYSSSGAFANTGELFF.

The CDR3 region is CASSLGQGWAEKLFF. The CDR3 DNA reads as TGTGCCAGCAGCTTAGGGCAGGGTTGGGCGGAAAAACTGTTTTTT. The chain couples TRBV11-2 to TRBJ1-4, with D perhaps matching TRBD1 (5 bases). Trimming shortened V by 1 base and J by 8 bases, and 14 bases separated the two germline ends. Germline values: CDR1 SGHAT, CDR2 FQNNGV. The CDR3 sequence is 15 residues long.

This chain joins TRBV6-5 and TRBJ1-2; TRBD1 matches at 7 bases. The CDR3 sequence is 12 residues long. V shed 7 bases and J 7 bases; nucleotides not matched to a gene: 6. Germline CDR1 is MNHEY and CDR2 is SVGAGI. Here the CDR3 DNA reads TGTGCCAGCACAGGGGGGCGGGGTGGCTACACCTTC. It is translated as CASTGGRGGYTF.

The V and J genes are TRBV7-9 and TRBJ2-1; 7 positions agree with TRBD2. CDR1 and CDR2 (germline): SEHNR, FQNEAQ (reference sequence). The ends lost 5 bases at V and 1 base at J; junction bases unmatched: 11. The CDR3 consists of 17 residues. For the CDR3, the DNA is TGTGCCAGCAGCCCCCGCGGGGGAGGTTCGTCCTACAATGAGCAGTTCTTC. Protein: CASSPRGGGSSYNEQFF.

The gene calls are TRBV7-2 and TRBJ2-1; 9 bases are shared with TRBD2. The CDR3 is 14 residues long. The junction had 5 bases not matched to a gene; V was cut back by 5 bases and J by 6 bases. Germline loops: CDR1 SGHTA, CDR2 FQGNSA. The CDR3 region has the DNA TGTGCCAGCAGCCCTGGGACTAGCACCAATGAGCAGTTCTTC. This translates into CASSPGTSTNEQFF.

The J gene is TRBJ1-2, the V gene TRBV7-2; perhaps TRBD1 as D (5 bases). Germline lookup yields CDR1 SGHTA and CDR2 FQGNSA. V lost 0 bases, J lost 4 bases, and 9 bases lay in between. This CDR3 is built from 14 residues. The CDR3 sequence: CASSLAGQPYGYTF. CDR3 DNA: TGTGCCAGCAGCTTAGCGGGGCAGCCCTATGGCTACACCTTC.

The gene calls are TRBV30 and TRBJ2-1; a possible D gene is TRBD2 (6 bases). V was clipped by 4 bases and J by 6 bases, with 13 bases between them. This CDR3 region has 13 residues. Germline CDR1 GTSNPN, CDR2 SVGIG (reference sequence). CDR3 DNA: TGTGCCTGGAACAGAGGGAGGACCAATGAGCAGTTCTTC. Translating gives CAWNRGRTNEQFF.

The chain's CDR3 is CASSQDLGGQIYGYTF. For the CDR3, the DNA is TGCGCCAGCAGCCAAGATCTCGGGGGTCAGATCTATGGCTACACCTTC. This chain joins TRBV4-3 and TRBJ1-2; maybe TRBD1 (5 bases). V dropped 0 bases and J dropped 4 bases, with 15 bases sitting between them. The CDR3 runs to 16 residues. CDR1 is LGHNA, CDR2 YSLEER, per germline.

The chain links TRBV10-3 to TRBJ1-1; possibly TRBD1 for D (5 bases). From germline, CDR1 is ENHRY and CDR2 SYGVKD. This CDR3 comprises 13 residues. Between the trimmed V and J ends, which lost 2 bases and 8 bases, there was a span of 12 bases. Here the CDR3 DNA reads TGTGCCATCAGTGAGCGGCTAGGGGCAGAAGCTTTCTTT. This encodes CAISERLGAEAFF.

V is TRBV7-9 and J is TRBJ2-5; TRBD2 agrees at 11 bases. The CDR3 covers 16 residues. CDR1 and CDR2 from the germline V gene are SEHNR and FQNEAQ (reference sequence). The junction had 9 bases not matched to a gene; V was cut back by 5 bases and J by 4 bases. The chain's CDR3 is CASSPPIAGGSETQYF. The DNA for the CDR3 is TGTGCCAGCAGCCCTCCGATAGCGGGAGGGTCAGAGACCCAGTACTTC.

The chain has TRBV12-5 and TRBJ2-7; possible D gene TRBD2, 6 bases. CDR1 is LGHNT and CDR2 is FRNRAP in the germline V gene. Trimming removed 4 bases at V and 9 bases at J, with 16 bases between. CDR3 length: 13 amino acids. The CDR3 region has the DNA TGTGCTAGTGGTTCCCTAAGGGAGGTGTGGCAGTACGTC. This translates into CASGSLREVWQYV.

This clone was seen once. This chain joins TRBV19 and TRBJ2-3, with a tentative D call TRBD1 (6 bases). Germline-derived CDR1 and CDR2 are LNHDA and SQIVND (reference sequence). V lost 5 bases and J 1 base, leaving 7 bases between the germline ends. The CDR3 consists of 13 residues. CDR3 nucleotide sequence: TGTGCCAGTAGTTACAGGGGCACAGATACGCAGTATTTT. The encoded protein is CASSYRGTDTQYF. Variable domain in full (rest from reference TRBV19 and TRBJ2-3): DGGITQSPKYLFRKEGQNVTLSCEQNLNHDAMYWYRQDPGQGLRLIYYSQIVNDFQKGDIAEGYSVSREKKESFPLTVTSAQKNPTAFYLCASSYRGTDTQYFGPGTRLTVL.

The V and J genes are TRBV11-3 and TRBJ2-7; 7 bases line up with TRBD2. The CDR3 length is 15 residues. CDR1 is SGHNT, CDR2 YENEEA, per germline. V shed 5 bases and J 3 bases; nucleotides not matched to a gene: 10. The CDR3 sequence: CASSEAPGGYYEQYV. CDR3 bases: TGTGCCAGCAGCGAGGCCCCGGGGGGTTACTACGAGCAGTACGTC.

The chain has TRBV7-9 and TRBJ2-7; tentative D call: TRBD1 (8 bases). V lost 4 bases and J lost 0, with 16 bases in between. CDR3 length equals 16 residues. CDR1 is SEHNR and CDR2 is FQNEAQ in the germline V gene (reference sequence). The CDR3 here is CASSSTGEGSSYEQYV. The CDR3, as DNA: TGTGCCAGCAGCTCGACAGGGGAGGGATCCTCCTACGAGCAGTACGTC.

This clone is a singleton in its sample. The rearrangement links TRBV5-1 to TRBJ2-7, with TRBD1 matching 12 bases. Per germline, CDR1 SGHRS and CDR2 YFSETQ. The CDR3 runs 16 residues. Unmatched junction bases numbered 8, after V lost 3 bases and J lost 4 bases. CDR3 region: CASSSGTGGDRYEQYV. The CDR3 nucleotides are TGCGCCAGCAGCTCAGGGACAGGGGGCGATAGATACGAGCAGTACGTC.

The CDR3 loop reads CASGLVLGSLAGWTGELFF. Written as DNA, the CDR3 is TGTGCTAGTGGTTTGGTACTCGGGTCTCTAGCGGGATGGACCGGGGAGCTGTTTTTT. V and J are TRBV12-5 and TRBJ2-2; 9 bases map to TRBD2. Germline assignment: CDR1 LGHNT and CDR2 FRNRAP. The CDR3 contains 19 residues. With V trimmed by 0 bases and J by 5 bases, 13 bases remained unmatched.

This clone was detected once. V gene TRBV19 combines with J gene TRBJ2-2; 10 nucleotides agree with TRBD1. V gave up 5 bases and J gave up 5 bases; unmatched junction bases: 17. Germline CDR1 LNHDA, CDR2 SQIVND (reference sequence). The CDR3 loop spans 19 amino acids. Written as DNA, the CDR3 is TGTGCCAGTAGTTCCCAGGGGGTGGGACAGGGGTTTTTAACCGGGGAGCTGTTTTTT. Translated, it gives CASSSQGVGQGFLTGELFF.

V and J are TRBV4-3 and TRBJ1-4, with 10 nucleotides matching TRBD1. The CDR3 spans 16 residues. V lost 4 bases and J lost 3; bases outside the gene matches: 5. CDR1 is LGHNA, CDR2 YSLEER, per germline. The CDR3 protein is CASSPGQGEPNEKLFF. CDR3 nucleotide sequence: TGCGCCAGCAGCCCAGGACAGGGGGAACCTAATGAAAAACTGTTTTTT.

The CDR3 DNA follows: TGTGCCAGCAGATTTGGGGACAGCCCTTTCTATGGCTACACCTTC. The encoded protein is CASRFGDSPFYGYTF. The chain is built from TRBV28 and TRBJ1-2; TRBD1 matches at 7 bases. Germline V gene data show CDR1 as MDHEN and CDR2 as SYDVKM. The CDR3 extends over 15 amino acids. J gave up 4 bases and V 6 bases, and 11 bases lay outside the gene matches.

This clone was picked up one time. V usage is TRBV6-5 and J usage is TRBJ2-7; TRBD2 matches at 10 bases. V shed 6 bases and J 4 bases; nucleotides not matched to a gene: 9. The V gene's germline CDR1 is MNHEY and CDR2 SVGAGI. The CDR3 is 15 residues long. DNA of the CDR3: TGTGCCAGCAGGCGCAGGACTAGCGGATCATACGAGCAGTACGTC. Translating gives CASRRRTSGSYEQYV.

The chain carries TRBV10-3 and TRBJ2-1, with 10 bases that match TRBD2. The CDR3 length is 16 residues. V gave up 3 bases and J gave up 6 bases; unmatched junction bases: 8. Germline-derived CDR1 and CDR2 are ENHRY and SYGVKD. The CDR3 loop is CAISDEREGLFNEQFF. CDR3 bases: TGTGCCATCAGTGATGAGCGGGAGGGCCTTTTCAATGAGCAGTTCTTC.